These 15 T cell receptor beta chains came from one sample sequenced in a study of blood T cell repertoires in COVID-19. Assay: immunoSEQ multiplex PCR; the TCRdb copy retains only in-frame clones and omits some. The table has approximately 230,000 clones, 86% seen once. Sequencing was done on a sample of peripheral blood. All receptors derive from a man aged 25 to 45 who had recovered from COVID-19.

The chain has TRBV24-1 and TRBJ2-5; D is uncertain. This CDR3 region has 13 residues. V lost 5 bases and J lost 0, with 6 bases in between. Germline CDR1 and CDR2: KGHDR and SFDVKD. The CDR3 bases are TGTGCCACCAGTGTAGTAAACCAAGAGACCCAGTACTTC. Translated: CATSVVNQETQYF.

The V gene is TRBV7-9, the J gene TRBJ1-6; TRBD1 is a possible D gene (6 bases). The CDR3 is 15 residues long. From germline, CDR1 is SEHNR and CDR2 FQNEAQ (reference sequence). Trimming took 1 base from V and 7 from J, leaving 11 bases between them. The CDR3 region is CASSLGTGLNSPLHF. Written as DNA, the CDR3 is TGTGCCAGCAGCTTAGGTACAGGGCTGAATTCACCCCTCCACTTT.

This chain uses TRBV11-3 with TRBJ2-1; a possible D gene is TRBD2 (6 bases). Looked up from germline, CDR1 is SGHNT and CDR2 is YENEEA. The CDR3 has 16 residues. V lost 4 bases to trimming and J lost 10 bases, with 23 bases between them. This CDR3 is CASSSATVGGNPEQFF. CDR3 sequence (DNA): TGTGCCAGCAGCTCGGCGACAGTCGGGGGAAATCCCGAGCAGTTCTTC.

With regard to this clone: The same CDR3 also results from other DNA sequences found in this sample. J is TRBJ2-7 and V is TRBV19, with D hard to call. This CDR3 has 12 amino acids. Germline CDR1 reads LNHDA; CDR2 reads SQIVND (reference sequence). Trimming stripped 3 bases from V and 5 bases from J, with 8 bases between. The DNA of the CDR3 is TGTGCCAGTAGTATCGGAGCGAACGAGCAGTACTTC. This sequence encodes CASSIGANEQYF.

The chain has TRBV6-1 and TRBJ2-3; TRBD2 aligns across 9 bases. The CDR3 runs to 17 residues. V was pared by 0 bases and J by 3 bases, with 7 bases of the junction left unmatched. Looked up from germline, CDR1 is MNHNS and CDR2 is SASEGT. The CDR3 sequence: CASSEALNSGGTDTQYF. The CDR3, as DNA: TGTGCCAGCAGTGAAGCGCTTAATAGCGGGGGAACAGATACGCAGTATTTT.

This chain joins TRBV3-1 (or the pseudogene TRBV3-2) and TRBJ1-3; weak D call: TRBD1 (5 bases). The V and J ends lost 1 base and 1 base respectively, with 17 bases between them. Germline CDR1 is LGHDT and CDR2 is YNNKEL (reference sequence). CDR3 length equals 18 residues. The CDR3 is CASSQGGFGRASGNTIYF. For the CDR3, the DNA is TGTGCCAGCAGCCAAGGGGGTTTTGGCAGGGCTTCTGGAAACACCATATATTTT.

This clone was detected only once. The chain combines TRBV7-2 with TRBJ1-5; no clear D. V was cut by 2 bases and J by 0 bases, with 8 bases left in between. The CDR3 sequence is 15 residues long. Germline-derived CDR1 and CDR2 are SGHTA and FQGNSA. The CDR3 region has the DNA TGTGCCAGCAGCTTATCACAGTTTAGCAATCAGCCCCAGCATTTT. Protein: CASSLSQFSNQPQHF.

The CDR3, as DNA: TGTGCCAGTAGTCTAAATACCGGGACAGGCTCTGGAAACACCATATATTTT. This encodes CASSLNTGTGSGNTIYF. The chain joins TRBV19 to TRBJ1-3; TRBD1 matches 8 bases. Trimming cost V 5 bases and J 0 bases; bases outside gene matches: 9. This CDR3 has 17 amino acids. Per germline, CDR1 LNHDA and CDR2 SQIVND (reference sequence).

The genes are TRBV18 and TRBJ1-1; D is perhaps TRBD1 (5 bases). V was cut by 2 bases and J by 5 bases, with 12 bases left in between. This CDR3 is 14 amino acids long. Germline V lookup: CDR1 KGHSH, CDR2 LQKENI. The CDR3 is CASSPGQGGTEAFF. CDR3 DNA: TGTGCCAGCTCACCAGGTCAGGGAGGGACTGAAGCTTTCTTT.

This clone has just one count. V usage is TRBV10-3 and J usage is TRBJ2-7; D may be TRBD1 (5 bases). CDR3 size: 12 residues. CDR1 and CDR2 from the germline V gene are ENHRY and SYGVKD. Deletions cut 8 bases from V and 3 bases from J, with 11 bases between. The CDR3 DNA is TGTGCCATCCGCCGACAGTACTACGAGCAGTACTTC. Translation: CAIRRQYYEQYF.

The V call is TRBV18, the J call TRBJ1-6; D remains unclear. The CDR3 length is 14 residues. Germline V gene lookup returns CDR1 KGHSH and CDR2 LQKENI. The V end was cut by 3 bases, the J end by 11 bases, with 14 bases between. CDR3 loop: CASSPGQEIAPLHF. For the CDR3, the DNA is TGTGCCAGCTCACCGGGTCAGGAAATAGCACCCCTCCACTTT.

This clone occurred once. The genes are TRBV5-1 and TRBJ2-7; D gene uncertain. V was pared by 4 bases and J by 6 bases, with 26 bases between. The germline V gene encodes CDR1 SGHRS and CDR2 YFSETQ. The CDR3 extends over 17 amino acids. This CDR3 is CASSQSVGTNYYTEQYF. As DNA, the CDR3 is TGCGCCAGCAGCCAATCAGTTGGTACGAATTATTACACCGAGCAGTACTTC.

The chain couples TRBV6-5 to TRBJ1-1; 9 bases line up with TRBD1. The J segment lost 5 bases and the V segment lost 5 bases, leaving 9 bases of the junction unmatched. The CDR3 runs to 15 residues. The germline V gene encodes CDR1 MNHEY and CDR2 SVGAGI. The CDR3 loop reads CASSPDRGRGTEAFF. CDR3 DNA sequence: TGTGCCAGCAGTCCGGACAGGGGAAGGGGGACTGAAGCTTTCTTT.

This clone has more than one count but fewer than ten. The V gene is TRBV19, the J gene TRBJ1-2; D gene unclear. This CDR3 contains 16 residues. V was pared by 4 bases and J by 2 bases, with 17 bases between. Germline lookup yields CDR1 LNHDA and CDR2 SQIVND (reference sequence). CDR3 bases: TGTGCCAGTAGTACTCGAAGGGAGGGAGGAAACTATGGCTACACCTTC. Residues: CASSTRREGGNYGYTF.

This clone was found a few times. The CDR3 DNA reads TGTGCCAGCATCAGCGGGACGGACACTGAAGCTTTCTTT. Translated, it gives CASISGTDTEAFF. The chain carries TRBV12-3 or TRBV12-4 and TRBJ1-1, with D maybe TRBD1 (5 bases). The CDR3 sequence is 13 residues long. The V and J ends lost 7 bases and 3 bases respectively, with 12 bases between them.